The rows below give T cell receptor beta chains drawn from one sample of a study of cytomegalovirus exposure and HLA in healthy donors. Produced via immunoSEQ multiplex PCR; TCRdb's table is partial and in-frame only. The sample yields approximately 150,000 clones, nearly 80% seen once. Sequencing was done on a sample of PBMCs. Receptors were obtained from a man aged 18 to 30 in good health and CMV-seropositive. Both conserved end residues are part of each CDR3. A D gene is named only where the DNA matches it firmly. The size entry is marked missing in some rows and otherwise reads once, few, many or a size class.

abundance	v_gene	d_gene	j_gene	CDR3aa	CDR3nt
-	TRBV2	-	TRBJ1-3	CASSGGLSGNTIYF	TGTGCCAGCAGTGGAGGCCTCTCTGGAAACACCATATATTTT
-	TRBV27	TRBD1	TRBJ2-5	CASSHAGGQETQYF	TGTGCCAGCAGTCATGCAGGGGGCCAGGAGACCCAGTACTTC
-	TRBV30	-	TRBJ1-2	CACQAETYTF	TGTGCCTGCCAGGCAGAGACCTACACCTTC
-	TRBV19	-	TRBJ1-4	CATQQGRVEKLFF	TGTGCCACCCAACAGGGCCGCGTTGAAAAACTGTTTTTT
-	TRBV5-1	TRBD1	TRBJ2-7	CASSAGTGGFSEQYF	TGCGCCAGCAGCGCAGGGACAGGGGGCTTTAGCGAGCAGTACTTC
few	TRBV4-1	TRBD1	TRBJ1-1	CASSQWGTGQNTEAFF	TGCGCCAGCAGCCAATGGGGGACAGGGCAGAACACTGAAGCTTTCTTT
-	TRBV30	-	TRBJ2-6	CAWSGPGTLDLSGANVLTF	TGTGCCTGGAGTGGCCCCGGGACACTCGACCTCTCTGGGGCCAACGTCCTGACTTTC
-	TRBV7-9	TRBD1	TRBJ1-4	CASSETGTGREKLFF	TGTGCCAGCAGCGAGACCGGGACAGGGAGGGAAAAACTGTTTTTT
-	TRBV6-4	-	TRBJ1-2	CASSDFYTQGNYGYTF	TGTGCCAGCAGTGACTTTTATACCCAGGGGAACTATGGCTACACCTTC
few	TRBV4-3	TRBD2	TRBJ2-1	CASSDRPASGGLNEQFF	TGCGCCAGCAGCGATCGGCCCGCTAGCGGGGGGTTAAATGAGCAGTTCTTC
-	TRBV19	-	TRBJ1-5	CASSIDAAASNQPQHF	TGTGCCAGTAGTATAGATGCGGCGGCTAGCAATCAGCCCCAGCATTTT
once	TRBV11-2	-	TRBJ1-6	CASSREGGFHNSPLHF	TGTGCCAGCAGCAGAGAAGGGGGTTTCCATAATTCACCCCTCCACTTT
-	TRBV25-1	-	TRBJ1-1	CASSGGVTEAFF	TGTGCCAGCAGTGGGGGGGTCACTGAAGCTTTCTTT
-	TRBV2	-	TRBJ2-2	CASSPGETGELFF	TGTGCCAGCAGTCCAGGGGAAACCGGGGAGCTGTTTTTT
-	TRBV7-9	-	TRBJ1-3	CASSSQSSDGTSGNTIYF	TGTGCCAGCAGCTCACAGTCATCCGACGGGACTTCGGGAAACACCATATATTTT
-	TRBV6-6	TRBD1	TRBJ1-2	CASSQGASAPRVGYTF	TGTGCCAGCAGCCAGGGGGCGTCAGCCCCGAGAGTTGGCTACACCTTC
-	TRBV5-1	-	TRBJ2-7	CASSPLGVSYEQYF	TGCGCCAGCAGCCCCCTAGGGGTCTCCTACGAGCAGTACTTC
-	TRBV5-1	-	TRBJ2-3	CASSLGQSTDTQYF	TGCGCCAGCAGCTTGGGACAGTCCACAGATACGCAGTATTTT
once	TRBV2	TRBD1	TRBJ1-4	CASSGDRVGEKLFF	TGTGCCAGCAGTGGGGACAGGGTCGGAGAAAAACTGTTTTTT
-	TRBV7-2	-	TRBJ2-7	CASSLGQGNYEQYF	TGTGCCAGCAGCTTAGGCCAGGGGAATTACGAGCAGTACTTC
-	TRBV14	TRBD2	TRBJ2-1	CASSHLVGRGNYEQFF	TGTGCCAGCAGCCACCTCGTAGGGCGGGGGAACTATGAGCAGTTCTTC
-	TRBV2	TRBD1	TRBJ1-5	CASSPVGQDNQPQHF	TGTGCCAGCAGTCCGGTGGGACAGGATAATCAGCCCCAGCATTTT
-	TRBV18	TRBD1	TRBJ1-5	CASSPEQGGQPQHF	TGTGCCAGCTCACCAGAACAGGGGGGTCAGCCCCAGCATTTT
-	TRBV27	-	TRBJ2-1	CASSLSGDNGEQFF	TGTGCCAGCAGTTTATCGGGGGACAACGGTGAGCAGTTCTTC
-	TRBV5-6	TRBD1	TRBJ1-1	CASSFLGDSLMNTEAFF	TGTGCCAGCAGCTTCCTGGGGGACAGCCTGATGAACACTGAAGCTTTCTTT
once	TRBV7-9	TRBD1	TRBJ1-6	CASSFQGAPPLHF	TGTGCCAGCAGCTTTCAGGGGGCTCCACCCCTCCACTTT
few	TRBV19	-	TRBJ1-3	CASSITSHPTGNTIYF	TGTGCCAGTAGTATCACATCCCACCCGACTGGAAACACCATATATTTT
-	TRBV5-1	-	TRBJ1-1	CASSLEGRTDTEAFF	TGCGCCAGCAGCTTGGAAGGCAGAACAGACACTGAAGCTTTCTTT
-	TRBV6-6	-	TRBJ1-1	CASNKQGSTEAFF	TGTGCCAGCAATAAACAGGGTAGTACTGAAGCTTTCTTT
-	TRBV9	TRBD2	TRBJ2-1	CASSGALWTSPDTSVYNEQFF	TGTGCCAGCAGCGGAGCCCTATGGACTAGCCCTGATACCTCCGTCTACAATGAGCAGTTCTTC
-	TRBV4-1	TRBD2	TRBJ2-5	CASSQQRGTSVYQETQYF	TGCGCCAGCAGCCAACAAAGAGGGACTAGCGTATACCAAGAGACCCAGTACTTC
-	TRBV6-1	TRBD2	TRBJ2-3	CASSVLAREGSDTQYF	TGTGCCAGCAGTGTACTAGCGCGGGAAGGGTCAGATACGCAGTATTTT
-	TRBV30	TRBD2	TRBJ2-1	CAWDRGLAGDVRFF	TGTGCCTGGGATAGGGGACTAGCGGGGGACGTAAGGTTCTTC
-	TRBV4-1	-	TRBJ2-5	CASSQVTSQETQYF	TGCGCCAGCAGCCAAGTCACTAGCCAAGAGACCCAGTACTTC
-	TRBV5-1	-	TRBJ1-3	CASSFNADGISGNTIYF	TGCGCCAGCAGCTTCAACGCCGACGGGATCTCTGGAAACACCATATATTTT
-	TRBV9	TRBD1	TRBJ1-6	CASSARDRGNSPLHF	TGTGCCAGCAGCGCCAGGGACAGGGGGAATTCACCCCTCCACTTT
-	TRBV10-3	TRBD1	TRBJ2-7	CAISDGTGLLTSYEQYF	TGTGCCATCAGTGATGGGACAGGCCTGCTAACTTCCTACGAGCAGTACTTC
once	TRBV5-1	TRBD1	TRBJ1-1	CAGQGWGTEAFF	TGCGCCGGACAGGGTTGGGGCACTGAAGCTTTCTTT
-	TRBV5-4	-	TRBJ1-3	CASSLDQGSGNTIYF	TGTGCCAGCAGCTTGGATCAGGGCTCTGGAAACACCATATATTTT
-	TRBV14	TRBD1	TRBJ2-7	CASSLVEGALGEQYF	TGTGCCAGCAGCCTGGTAGAGGGGGCGCTGGGCGAGCAGTACTTC
-	TRBV7-3	-	TRBJ1-1	CASSSGTRNTEAFF	TGTGCCAGCAGCTCAGGGACAAGGAACACTGAAGCTTTCTTT
few	TRBV7-6	-	TRBJ2-6	CASSSRTGLSGANGLTF	TGTGCCAGCAGCTCCCGGACGGGACTCTCTGGGGCCAACGGCCTGACTTTC
few	TRBV7-2	-	TRBJ2-3	CASSPPLDYLVDTQYF	TGTGCCAGCAGTCCCCCCTTAGACTATCTAGTAGATACGCAGTATTTT
few	TRBV29-1	-	TRBJ1-2	CSVQEANYGYTF	TGCAGCGTACAGGAAGCTAACTATGGCTACACCTTC
-	TRBV6-5	TRBD1	TRBJ1-4	CAGSYRGGPLNEKLFF	TGTGCCGGCAGTTACAGGGGGGGCCCTCTTAATGAAAAACTGTTTTTT
-	TRBV10-1	TRBD2	TRBJ2-1	CASSSSGSTYNEQFF	TGCGCCAGCTCATCTAGCGGGAGTACCTACAATGAGCAGTTCTTC
-	TRBV16	-	TRBJ1-1	CASSQVQVNTEAFF	TGTGCCAGCAGCCAGGTACAGGTAAACACTGAAGCTTTCTTT
-	TRBV11-2	-	TRBJ1-1	CASSPWRRGQANTEAFF	TGTGCCAGCAGCCCATGGCGCAGGGGCCAAGCCAACACTGAAGCTTTCTTT